This entry lists 5 T cell receptor beta chains sequenced from one sample in a study of human T cells and chemical hapten exposure. This sample's time point: patch test 2, 6 weeks after DPC sensitization. Treatment described: therapeutic diphenylcyclopropenone sensitization with weekly scalp DPC. A single record per CDR3 protein comes from TCRdb applying MiXCR to the RACE reads. This table holds about 110,000 distinct CDR3 sequences, about a tenth found once. Sample: whole blood, taken in connection with sensitization to the hapten diphenylcyclopropenone (DPC). The receptors were sampled from a woman between 40 and 55 years old with alopecia areata. Some clones in this sample may be carry-over from other donors' samples.

This chain uses TRBV6-5 with TRBJ2-4, with 7 bases fitting TRBD2. CDR1 MNHEY and CDR2 SVGAGI come from the germline V gene. J gave up 2 bases and V 0 bases, and 1 base lay outside the gene matches. The CDR3 sequence is 15 residues long. CDR3 nucleotide sequence: TGTGCCAGCAGTTACTCGGGGGGGTCCAAAAACATTCAGTACTTC. Its protein product is CASSYSGGSKNIQYF.

The sample holds many counts of this clonotype. This sequence joins TRBV6-5 and TRBJ2-3, with D uncertain. The CDR3 loop spans 14 amino acids. V shed 7 bases and J shed 2 bases, with 13 bases lying between them. Germline V gives CDR1 MNHEY, CDR2 SVGAGI. CDR3 coding DNA: TGTGCCAGCACTATCGACCCCTACACAGATACGCAGTATTTT. It specifies CASTIDPYTDTQYF.

This clonotype has ten or more counts. The J gene is TRBJ2-7, the V gene TRBV7-9, with 8 bases that match TRBD1. Per the germline V gene, CDR1 is SEHNR and CDR2 is FQNEAQ (reference sequence). Trimming removed 6 bases from V and 3 bases from J; junction bases left unmatched: 10. This CDR3 is built from 15 residues. This CDR3 reads CASRKSTGANYEQYF. Here the CDR3 DNA reads TGTGCCAGCAGAAAATCGACAGGGGCGAACTACGAGCAGTACTTC.

This clonotype came up many times. This chain links TRBV5-5 with TRBJ1-3; 8 bases agree with TRBD1. Germline values: CDR1 SGHKS, CDR2 YYEKEE (reference sequence). V shed 4 bases and J 3 bases; nucleotides not matched to a gene: 9. This CDR3 spans 16 amino acids. This CDR3 reads CASSRRTGQSGNTIYF. CDR3 in DNA: TGTGCCAGCAGCCGCCGGACAGGGCAAAGTGGAAACACCATATATTTT.

The chain recombines TRBV7-2 with TRBJ2-5; tentative D call: TRBD2 (6 bases). CDR3 length equals 15 residues. V lost 4 bases and J 7 bases, leaving 19 bases between the germline ends. The germline V gene has CDR1 SGHTA and CDR2 FQGNSA. This chain's CDR3 is CASSSVIGGFGTQYF. The CDR3 coding sequence is TGTGCCAGCAGCTCAGTAATCGGGGGATTTGGGACCCAGTACTTC.